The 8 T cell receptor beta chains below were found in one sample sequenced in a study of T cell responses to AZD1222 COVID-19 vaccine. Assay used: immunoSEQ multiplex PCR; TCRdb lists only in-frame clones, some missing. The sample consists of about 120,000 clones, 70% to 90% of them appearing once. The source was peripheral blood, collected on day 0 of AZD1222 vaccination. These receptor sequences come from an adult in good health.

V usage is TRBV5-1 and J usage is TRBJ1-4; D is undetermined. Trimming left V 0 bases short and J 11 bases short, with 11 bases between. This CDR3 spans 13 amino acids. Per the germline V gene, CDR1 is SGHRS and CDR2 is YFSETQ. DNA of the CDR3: TGCGCCAGCAGCTTGGCAAGCGAAAGGAAACTGTTTTTT. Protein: CASSLASERKLFF.

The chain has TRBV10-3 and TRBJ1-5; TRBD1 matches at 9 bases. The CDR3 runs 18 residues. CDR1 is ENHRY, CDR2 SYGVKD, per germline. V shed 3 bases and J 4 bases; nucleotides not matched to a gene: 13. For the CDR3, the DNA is TGTGCCATCAGTGAAAGGGGTCCTACAGGGGGCGGGAATCAGCCCCAGCATTTT. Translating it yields CAISERGPTGGGNQPQHF.

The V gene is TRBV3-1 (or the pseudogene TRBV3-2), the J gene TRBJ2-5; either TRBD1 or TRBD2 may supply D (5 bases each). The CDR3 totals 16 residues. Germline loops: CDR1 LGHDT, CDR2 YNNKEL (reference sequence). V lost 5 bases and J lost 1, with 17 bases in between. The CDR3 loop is CASSGPGTGPQETQYF. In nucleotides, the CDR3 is TGTGCCAGCAGCGGGCCCGGGACCGGGCCCCAAGAGACCCAGTACTTC.

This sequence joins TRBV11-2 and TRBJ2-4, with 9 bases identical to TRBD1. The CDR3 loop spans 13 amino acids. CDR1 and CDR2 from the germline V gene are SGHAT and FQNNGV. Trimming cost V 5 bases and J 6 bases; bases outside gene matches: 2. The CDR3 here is CASSTDRGNIQYF. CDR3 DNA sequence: TGTGCCAGCAGCACGGACAGGGGAAACATTCAGTACTTC.

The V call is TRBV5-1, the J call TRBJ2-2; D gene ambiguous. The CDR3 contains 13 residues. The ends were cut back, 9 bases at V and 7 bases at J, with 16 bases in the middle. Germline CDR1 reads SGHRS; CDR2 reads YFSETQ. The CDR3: CATHTSVGGELFF. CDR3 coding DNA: TGCGCCACCCATACATCTGTAGGCGGGGAGCTGTTTTTT.

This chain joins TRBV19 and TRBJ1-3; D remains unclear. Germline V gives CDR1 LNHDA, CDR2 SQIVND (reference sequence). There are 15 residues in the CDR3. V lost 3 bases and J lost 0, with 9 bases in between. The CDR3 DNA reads TGTGCCAGTAGTATCGGCCGAATCTCTGGAAACACCATATATTTT. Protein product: CASSIGRISGNTIYF.

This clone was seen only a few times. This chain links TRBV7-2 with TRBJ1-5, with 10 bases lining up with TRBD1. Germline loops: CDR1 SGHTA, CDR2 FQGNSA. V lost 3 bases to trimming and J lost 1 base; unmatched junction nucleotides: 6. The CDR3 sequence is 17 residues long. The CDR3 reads CASSFDRGLMSNQPQHF. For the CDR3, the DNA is TGTGCCAGCAGCTTCGACAGGGGGCTTATGAGCAATCAGCCCCAGCATTTT.

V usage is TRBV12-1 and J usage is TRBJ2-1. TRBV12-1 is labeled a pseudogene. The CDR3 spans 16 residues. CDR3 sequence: CASSLQERGRRNEQFF. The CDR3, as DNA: TGTGCCAGCAGCCTACAAGAAAGGGGCCGGAGGAATGAGCAGTTCTTC.